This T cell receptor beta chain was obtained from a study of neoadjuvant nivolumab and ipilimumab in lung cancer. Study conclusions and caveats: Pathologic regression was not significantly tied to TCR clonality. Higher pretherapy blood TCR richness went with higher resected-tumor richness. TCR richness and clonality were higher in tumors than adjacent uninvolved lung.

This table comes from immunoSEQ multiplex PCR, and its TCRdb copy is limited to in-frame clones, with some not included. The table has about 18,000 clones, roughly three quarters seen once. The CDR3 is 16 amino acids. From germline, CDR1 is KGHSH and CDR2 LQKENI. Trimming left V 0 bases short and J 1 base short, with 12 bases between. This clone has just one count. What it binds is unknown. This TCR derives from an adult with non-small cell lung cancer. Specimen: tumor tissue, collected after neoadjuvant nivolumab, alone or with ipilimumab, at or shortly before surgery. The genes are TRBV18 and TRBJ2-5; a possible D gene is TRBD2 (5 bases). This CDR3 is CASSPPSLSGQETQYF. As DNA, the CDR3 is TGTGCCAGCTCACCACCATCGTTAAGCGGCCAAGAGACCCAGTACTTC.